This T cell receptor (beta chain) is drawn from a study of T cells in Graves' hyperthyroidism and ophthalmopathy. The source material, RNA transcripts, was used to amplify TCR beta CDR3 regions. First-round RT-PCR with HTBI primers amplified the TCR CDR3 region. MiXCR was run by TCRdb on the multiplex PCR reads, yielding one entry per CDR3 protein. This table holds 600,000 or so distinct CDR3 sequences, around 14% found once. Individuals with ophthalmopathy presented a Clinical Activity Score of at least 3, a NOSPECS grade of at least 4 and a duration under 3 months. Exclusion of a patient resulted from uncontrolled infection, other autoimmune disease, pregnancy or lactation. Diagnoses rested on clinical symptoms, serum thyroxine and TRAb, thyroid ultrasound and orbital computed tomography. The clonotype was recovered from a woman in her late teens or twenties with Graves' ophthalmopathy. The sequenced material came from blood.

The CDR3 sequence is CASKSYLSSYNEQFF. The CDR3 region has the DNA TGTGCCAGCAAAAGCTACCTAAGCTCCTACAATGAGCAGTTCTTC. This chain joins TRBV6-1 and TRBJ2-1, with D hard to call. CDR1 and CDR2 from the germline V gene are MNHNS and SASEGT. With 7 bases removed from V and 0 bases from J, the gap between germline ends came to 13 bases. The CDR3 runs 15 residues.